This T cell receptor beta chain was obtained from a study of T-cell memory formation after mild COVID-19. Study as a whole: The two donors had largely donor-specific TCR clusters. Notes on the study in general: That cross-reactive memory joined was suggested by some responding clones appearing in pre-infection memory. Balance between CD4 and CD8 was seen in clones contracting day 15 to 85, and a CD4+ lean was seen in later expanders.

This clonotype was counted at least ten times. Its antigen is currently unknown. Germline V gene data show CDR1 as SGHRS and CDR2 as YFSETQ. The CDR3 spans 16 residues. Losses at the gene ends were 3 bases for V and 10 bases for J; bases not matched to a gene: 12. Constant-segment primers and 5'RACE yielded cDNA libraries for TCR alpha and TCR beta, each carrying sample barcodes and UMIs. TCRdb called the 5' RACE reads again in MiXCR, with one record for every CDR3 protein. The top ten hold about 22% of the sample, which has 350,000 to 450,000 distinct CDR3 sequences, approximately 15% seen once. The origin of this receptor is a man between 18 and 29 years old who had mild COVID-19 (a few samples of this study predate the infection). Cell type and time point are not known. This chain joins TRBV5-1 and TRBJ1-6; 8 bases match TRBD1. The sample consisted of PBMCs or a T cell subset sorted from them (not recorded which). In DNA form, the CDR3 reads TGCGCCAGCAGCTCAACGACAGGGGTAAAGGGATCACCCCTCCACTTT. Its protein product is CASSSTTGVKGSPLHF.